A selection of T cell receptor beta chains follows, all from one sample in a study of blood T cell repertoires in COVID-19. Sequenced by immunoSEQ multiplex PCR; TCRdb stores in-frame clones only, minus some. Of about 130,000 clones in the sample, 70% to 80% were seen once. Input material: peripheral blood. Source of these receptors: a woman in her 70s with COVID-19, enrolled during active disease. Both conserved end residues are part of each CDR3. Fields, in order: V gene, CDR3 protein.

V gene: TRBV5-4; CDR3 protein: CASSLDAGGMEETQYF
V gene: TRBV19; CDR3 protein: CASSEGVGQPQHF
V gene: TRBV2; CDR3 protein: CASSGRTGVVNQPQHF
V gene: TRBV3-1/TRBV3-2; CDR3 protein: CASSRPRSGASYEQYF
V gene: TRBV6-6; CDR3 protein: CASRGTGNQPQHF
V gene: TRBV20-1; CDR3 protein: CSASRGPNTGELFF
V gene: TRBV7-9; CDR3 protein: CASSPGTTTYQETQYF
V gene: TRBV30; CDR3 protein: CAWKSISDRGREQYF
V gene: TRBV4-1; CDR3 protein: CASSQEPGYEQYF
V gene: TRBV3-1/TRBV3-2; CDR3 protein: CASSQTSEGTQYF
V gene: TRBV5-1; CDR3 protein: CASSLALAGADTQYF
V gene: TRBV5-4; CDR3 protein: CASSGTGGETQYF
V gene: TRBV11-2; CDR3 protein: CASSLEPGSEQYF
V gene: TRBV20-1; CDR3 protein: CSARLEEKLFF
V gene: TRBV11-2; CDR3 protein: CATEARNGYTF